This T cell receptor beta chain came from a study of CD8+CD57+ T cells in acquired aplastic anemia. Study details: DNA recovered from sorted CD4+ and CD8+ cells had a mean of about 3 ug. On average, healthy donors gave approximately 10 million reads for CD4+ cells. Notes on the study in general: Patients and controls were not found to differ significantly in CD8+ Simpson's diversity. A set of approximately 30 CD8+ CDR3 sequences was shared between patients and controls, and these sequences appeared highly expressed in patients.

The CDR3 is 14 residues long. The germline gives CDR1 MNHNS, CDR2 SASEGT. Trimming took 4 bases from V and 2 from J, leaving 8 bases between them. It was genomic DNA that served as the template for profiling TCR beta VDJ and CDR3. One entry per CDR3 protein results from TCRdb running MiXCR on the reads. The sample carries fewer than 200,000 distinct CDR3 sequences, around 40% recorded once. This clonotype was seen at least ten times. Its antigen remains unidentified. The clonotype was recovered from a human donor in good health. The chain employs TRBV6-1 and TRBJ1-4, with D hard to call. The sequenced sample consisted of sorted CD4+, CD8+, or CD8+CD57+ T cells (not recorded which) from PBMCs. CDR3 coding DNA: TGTGCCAGCAGTGCATTACGCACTAATGAAAAACTGTTTTTT. Its translation: CASSALRTNEKLFF.